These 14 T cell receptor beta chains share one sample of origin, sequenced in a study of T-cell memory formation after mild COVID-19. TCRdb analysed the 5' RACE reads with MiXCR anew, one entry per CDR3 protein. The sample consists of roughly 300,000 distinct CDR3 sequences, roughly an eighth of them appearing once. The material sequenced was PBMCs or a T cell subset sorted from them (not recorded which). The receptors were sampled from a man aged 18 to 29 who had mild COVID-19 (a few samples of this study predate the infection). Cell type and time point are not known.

The CDR3 sequence: CAIRVNLSSNQPQHF. CDR3 nucleotide sequence: TGTGCCATCAGGGTCAACCTTTCGAGCAATCAGCCCCAGCATTTT. This chain connects TRBV10-3 to TRBJ1-5; no definite D call. The CDR3 extends over 15 amino acids. The V gene's germline CDR1 is ENHRY and CDR2 SYGVKD. V shed 6 bases and J shed 1 base, with 13 bases lying between them.

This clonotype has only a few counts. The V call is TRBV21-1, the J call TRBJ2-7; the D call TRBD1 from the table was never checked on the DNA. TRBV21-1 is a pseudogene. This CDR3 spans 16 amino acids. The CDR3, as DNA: TGTGCCAGCAGCACCGCCCGGACAGCCCGCTCCTACGAGCAGTACTTC. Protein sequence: CASSTARTARSYEQYF.

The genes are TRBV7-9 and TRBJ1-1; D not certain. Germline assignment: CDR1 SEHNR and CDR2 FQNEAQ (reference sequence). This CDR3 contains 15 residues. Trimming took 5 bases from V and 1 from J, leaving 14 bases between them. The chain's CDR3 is CASSPAASPNTEAFF. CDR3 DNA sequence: TGTGCCAGCAGCCCCGCGGCCTCTCCGAACACTGAAGCTTTCTTT. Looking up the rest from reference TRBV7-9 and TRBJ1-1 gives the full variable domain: DTGVSQNPRHKITKRGQNVTFRCDPISEHNRLYWYRQTLGQGPEFLTYFQNEAQLEKSRLLSDRFSAERPKGSFSTLEIQRTEQGDSAMYLCASSPAASPNTEAFFGQGTRLTVV.

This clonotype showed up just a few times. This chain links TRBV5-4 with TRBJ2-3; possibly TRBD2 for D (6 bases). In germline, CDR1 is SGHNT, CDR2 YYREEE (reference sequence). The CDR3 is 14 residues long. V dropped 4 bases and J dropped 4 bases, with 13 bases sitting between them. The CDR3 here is CASSATASADTQYF. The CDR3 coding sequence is TGTGCCAGCAGCGCTACGGCTAGCGCAGATACGCAGTATTTT.

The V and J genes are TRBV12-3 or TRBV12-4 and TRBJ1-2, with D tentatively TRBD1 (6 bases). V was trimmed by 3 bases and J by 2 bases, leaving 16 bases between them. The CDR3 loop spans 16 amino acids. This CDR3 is CASSFGGQNLNYGYTF. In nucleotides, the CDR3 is TGTGCCAGCAGTTTCGGGGGGCAGAATTTAAACTATGGCTACACCTTC.

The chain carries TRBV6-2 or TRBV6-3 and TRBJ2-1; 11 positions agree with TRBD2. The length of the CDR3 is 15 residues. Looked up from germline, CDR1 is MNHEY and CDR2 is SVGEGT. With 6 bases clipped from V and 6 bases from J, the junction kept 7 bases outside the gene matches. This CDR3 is CASSYRLAGINEQFF. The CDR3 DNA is TGTGCCAGCAGCTATAGACTAGCGGGGATCAATGAGCAGTTCTTC.

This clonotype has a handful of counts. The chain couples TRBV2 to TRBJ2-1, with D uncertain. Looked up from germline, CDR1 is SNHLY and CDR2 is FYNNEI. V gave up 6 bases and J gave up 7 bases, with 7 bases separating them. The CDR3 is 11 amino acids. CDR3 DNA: TGTGCCAGCAGGGACCAAAATGAGCAGTTCTTC. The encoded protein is CASRDQNEQFF.

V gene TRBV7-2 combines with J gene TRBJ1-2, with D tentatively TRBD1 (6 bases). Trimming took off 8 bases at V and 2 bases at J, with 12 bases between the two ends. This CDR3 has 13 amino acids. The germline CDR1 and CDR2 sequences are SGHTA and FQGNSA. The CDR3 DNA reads TGTGCCAGCGTCTTCCAGGGGAACTATGGCTACACCTTC. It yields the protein CASVFQGNYGYTF.

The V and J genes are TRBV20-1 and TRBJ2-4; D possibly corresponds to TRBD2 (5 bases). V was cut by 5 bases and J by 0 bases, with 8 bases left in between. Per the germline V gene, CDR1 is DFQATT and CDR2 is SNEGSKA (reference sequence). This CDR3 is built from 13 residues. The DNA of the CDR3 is TGCAGTGCTGCACTAGTAGCCAAAAACATTCAGTACTTC. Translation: CSAALVAKNIQYF.

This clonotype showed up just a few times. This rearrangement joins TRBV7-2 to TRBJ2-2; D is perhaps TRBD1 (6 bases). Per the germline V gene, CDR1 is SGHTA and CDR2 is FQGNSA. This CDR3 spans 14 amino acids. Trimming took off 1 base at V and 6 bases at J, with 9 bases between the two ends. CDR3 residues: CASSLVGGAGELFF. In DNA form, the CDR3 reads TGTGCCAGCAGCTTAGTAGGGGGAGCCGGGGAGCTGTTTTTT.

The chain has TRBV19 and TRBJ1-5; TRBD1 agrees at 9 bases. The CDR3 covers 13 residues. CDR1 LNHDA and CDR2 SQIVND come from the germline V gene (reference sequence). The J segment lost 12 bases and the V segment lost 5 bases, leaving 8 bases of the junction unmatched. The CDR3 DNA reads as TGTGCCAGTAGTGGGGGGAACAGGGGGCACCAGCATTTT. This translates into CASSGGNRGHQHF.

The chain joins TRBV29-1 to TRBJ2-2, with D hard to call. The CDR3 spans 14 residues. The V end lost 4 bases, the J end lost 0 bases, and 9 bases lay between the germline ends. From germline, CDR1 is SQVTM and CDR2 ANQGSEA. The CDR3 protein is CSVVENANTGELFF. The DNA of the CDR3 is TGCAGCGTTGTAGAAAATGCGAACACCGGGGAGCTGTTTTTT.

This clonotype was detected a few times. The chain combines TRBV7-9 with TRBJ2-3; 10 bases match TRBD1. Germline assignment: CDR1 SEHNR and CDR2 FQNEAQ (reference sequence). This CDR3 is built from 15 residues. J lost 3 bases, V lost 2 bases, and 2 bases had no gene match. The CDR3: CASSLLDRGTDTQYF. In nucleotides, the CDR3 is TGTGCCAGCAGCTTATTGGACAGGGGGACAGATACGCAGTATTTT.

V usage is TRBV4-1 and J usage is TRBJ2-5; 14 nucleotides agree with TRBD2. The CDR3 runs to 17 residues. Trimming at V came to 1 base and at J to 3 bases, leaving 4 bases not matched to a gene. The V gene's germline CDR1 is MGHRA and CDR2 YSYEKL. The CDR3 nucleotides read TGCGCCAGCAGCCAAGCCGTGACTAGCGGGGGGGAAGAGACCCAGTACTTC. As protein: CASSQAVTSGGEETQYF.